Reported below is one T cell receptor (beta chain). Authors' analysis steps: Amplification with reference gene primers provided the estimates of nucleated cell counts. The table came from immunoSEQ multiplex PCR; TCRdb's copy has only in-frame clones and leaves some out. The D gene and trimming were derived from the DNA, and the V and J assignments and clone size from that table. The sample shows some 210,000 clones, approximately 80% of them seen only once. The data stem from a study of blood T cell repertoires in COVID-19. As for the study in general: From the United States, Italy and Spain came samples of acute and convalescent COVID-19. In each case, the material was cDNA or gDNA derived from T cells, B-cell-depleted T cells, or PBMCs.

Trimming removed 0 bases from V and 8 bases from J, with 7 bases in between. The CDR3 is 12 residues long. Per the germline V gene, CDR1 is LNHDA and CDR2 is SQIVND (reference sequence). This receptor was obtained from a human donor in a cohort sampled during active COVID-19. Sample: peripheral blood. V usage is TRBV19 and J usage is TRBJ1-1; unclear D gene. CDR3 sequence: CASSIDPLEAFF. CDR3 sequence (DNA): TGTGCCAGTAGTATAGACCCACTCGAAGCTTTCTTT.